This entry lists 21 T cell receptor beta chains sequenced from one sample in a study of T cells in Graves' hyperthyroidism and ophthalmopathy. RNA transcripts provided the source from which TCR beta CDR3 regions were amplified. RT-PCR in the first round (using the HTBI primer set) targeted the TCR CDR3. One entry per CDR3 protein, called by TCRdb with MiXCR from the multiplex PCR reads. This table has about 520,000 distinct CDR3 sequences, around 21% appearing once. Sequencing was carried out using blood. Receptors were obtained from a man between 18 and 29 years old with Graves' hyperthyroidism.

This clonotype has at least ten counts. V is TRBV6-1 and J is TRBJ2-5; 9 bases line up with TRBD1. The CDR3 has 15 amino acids. J gave up 5 bases and V 5 bases, and 9 bases lay outside the gene matches. Per the germline V gene, CDR1 is MNHNS and CDR2 is SASEGT. The CDR3 coding sequence is TGTGCCAGCAGTCAATTGGGACAGGGTGTGGAGACCCAGTACTTC. It is translated as CASSQLGQGVETQYF.

The chain is built from TRBV18 and TRBJ2-7; D gene uncertain. The CDR3 is 14 residues long. From germline, CDR1 is KGHSH and CDR2 LQKENI. V was clipped by 2 bases and J by 7 bases, with 15 bases between them. The CDR3 is CASSPGSGLEEQYF. DNA of the CDR3: TGTGCCAGCTCACCAGGTTCCGGGCTCGAGGAGCAGTACTTC. The whole variable domain, filled in from reference TRBV18 and TRBJ2-7, reads NAGVMQNPRHLVRRRGQEARLRCSPMKGHSHVYWYRQLPEEGLKFMVYLQKENIIDESGMPKERFSAEFPKEGPSILRIQQVVRGDSAAYFCASSPGSGLEEQYFGPGTRLTVT.

This clonotype was detected many times. The CDR3 protein is CASSGRISGTEAFF. CDR3 DNA: TGTGCCAGCAGCGGGAGGATTAGCGGCACTGAAGCTTTCTTT. The V and J genes are TRBV11-1 and TRBJ1-1; D gene unclear. Germline CDR1 reads SGHAT; CDR2 reads FQDESV (reference sequence). V was cut by 5 bases and J by 4 bases, with 14 bases left in between. This CDR3 has 14 residues.

There are a few counts of this clonotype. The gene calls are TRBV12-5 and TRBJ1-1; TRBD1 matches at 10 bases. J was trimmed by 5 bases and V by 9 bases; bases with no gene match: 9. The length of the CDR3 is 14 residues. Germline V gene lookup returns CDR1 LGHNT and CDR2 FRNRAP. This CDR3 reads CASGQGQGTTEAFF. As DNA, the CDR3 is TGTGCTAGCGGCCAGGGACAGGGGACGACTGAAGCTTTCTTT. The full variable domain, in which reference TRBV12-5 and TRBJ1-1 provide the parts outside the CDR3, is DARVTQTPRHKVTEMGQEVTMRCQPILGHNTVFWYRQTMMQGLELLAYFRNRAPLDDSGMPKDRFSAEMPDATLATLKIQPSEPRDSAVYFCASGQGQGTTEAFFGQGTRLTVV.

At least ten counts were recorded for this clonotype. The gene calls are TRBV27 and TRBJ2-7; 8 bases match TRBD1. Germline V gene data show CDR1 as MNHEY and CDR2 as SMNVEV (reference sequence). The CDR3 has 14 residues. The junction had 7 bases not matched to a gene; V was cut back by 7 bases and J by 2 bases. The CDR3 DNA reads as TGTGCCAGCACCCACCGGGACAGGCCCTACGAGCAGTACTTC. It translates to CASTHRDRPYEQYF.

In DNA, the CDR3 is TGTGCCAGCAGTTTAGGTCGGAGGGTCGGTAACACCGGGGAGCTGTTTTTT. Protein sequence: CASSLGRRVGNTGELFF. The V and J genes are TRBV6-5 and TRBJ2-2; TRBD2 might be the D (6 bases). V lost 4 bases and J lost 2, with 17 bases in between. Germline lookup yields CDR1 MNHEY and CDR2 SVGAGI. The CDR3 extends over 17 amino acids.

This clonotype was picked up many times. V usage is TRBV9 and J usage is TRBJ2-2, with 7 bases lining up with TRBD1. Germline V gene data show CDR1 as SGDLS and CDR2 as YYNGEE. The V segment lost 4 bases and the J segment 3 bases; nucleotides outside the gene matches: 6. CDR3 length: 15 residues. As DNA, the CDR3 is TGTGCCAGCAGCTCCCGGACAGGAGACACCGGGGAGCTGTTTTTT. As protein: CASSSRTGDTGELFF.

There are many counts of this clonotype. J is TRBJ1-2 and V is TRBV28; TRBD1 might be the D (5 bases). Germline lookup yields CDR1 MDHEN and CDR2 SYDVKM. The V and J ends lost 8 bases and 8 bases respectively, with 15 bases between them. CDR3 length: 12 residues. The CDR3 here is CASADSPGGYTF. In DNA form, the CDR3 reads TGTGCCAGCGCCGACAGTCCTGGAGGCTACACCTTC.

This chain joins TRBV4-1 and TRBJ2-2, with no clear D. V lost 4 bases and J 0 bases, leaving 15 bases between the germline ends. Germline V lookup: CDR1 MGHRA, CDR2 YSYEKL. This CDR3 has 17 residues. CDR3 protein: CASSLGRNTANTGELFF. CDR3 DNA sequence: TGCGCCAGCAGCCTAGGACGGAATACCGCGAACACCGGGGAGCTGTTTTTT.

On this clonotype itself: A junction end diverges from the germline sequence, so it may reflect a read error. The chain joins TRBV12-5 to TRBJ1-1, with 9 positions matching TRBD1. CDR1 and CDR2 (germline): LGHNT, FRNRAP. The CDR3 runs to 14 residues. CDR3 amino acids: CASGLGQGNTEAFF. The CDR3 DNA reads TGTGCTAGTGGCTTGGGACAGGGGAACACTGAAGCTTTCTTT.

As for this clonotype: A read error may be the cause here, since a much bigger clone is one base away. The CDR3 does not close with the conserved phenylalanine or tryptophan, likely indicating a read error. The chain uses TRBV29-1 and TRBJ2-5; tentative D call: TRBD1 (5 bases). This CDR3 is built from 13 residues. CDR1 SQVTM and CDR2 ANQGSEA come from the germline V gene. Between the trimmed V and J ends, which lost 1 base and 0 bases, there was a span of 6 bases. In DNA form, the CDR3 reads TGCAGCGTTGAAGGCAGGGACCAAGAGACCCAGTACTAC. Its translation is CSVEGRDQETQYY.

There are many counts of this clonotype. The chain has TRBV12-3 or TRBV12-4 and TRBJ1-2; D uncertain. The CDR3 totals 13 residues. Trimming took off 1 base at V and 7 bases at J, with 10 bases between the two ends. The CDR3 loop reads CASSLEGLGGYTF. CDR3 coding DNA: TGTGCCAGCAGTTTAGAAGGACTCGGTGGCTACACCTTC.

This clonotype was counted only a few times. The chain combines TRBV11-1 with TRBJ2-2; TRBD2 matches at 11 bases. This CDR3 spans 16 amino acids. Trimming at V came to 2 bases and at J to 10 bases, leaving 9 bases not matched to a gene. Germline CDR1 SGHAT, CDR2 FQDESV (reference sequence). CDR3 residues: CASSLQVLAGGPELFF. CDR3 DNA sequence: TGTGCCAGCAGCTTACAGGTCCTAGCGGGGGGTCCGGAGCTGTTTTTT.

The chain employs TRBV19 and TRBJ2-7, with 9 bases that match TRBD1. Unmatched junction bases numbered 5, after V lost 0 bases and J lost 2 bases. The CDR3 is made up of 16 amino acids. Looked up from germline, CDR1 is LNHDA and CDR2 is SQIVND (reference sequence). This CDR3 is CASSIDRDRAAYEQYF. In DNA, the CDR3 is TGTGCCAGTAGTATAGACCGGGACAGGGCCGCCTACGAGCAGTACTTC.

This clonotype was counted ten times or more. The V and J genes are TRBV6-1 and TRBJ2-2; TRBD2 matches at 14 bases. Germline loops: CDR1 MNHNS, CDR2 SASEGT. The CDR3 runs to 15 residues. V was clipped by 4 bases and J by 6 bases; unmatched bases: 1. This CDR3 is CASSATSGGAGELFF. The CDR3 nucleotides are TGTGCCAGCAGTGCGACTAGCGGGGGGGCCGGGGAGCTGTTTTTT.

This clonotype has only a few counts. This chain joins TRBV5-1 and TRBJ2-7, with 9 bases lining up with TRBD2. CDR3 length: 17 amino acids. Per the germline V gene, CDR1 is SGHRS and CDR2 is YFSETQ. Trimming removed 4 bases from V and 0 bases from J; junction bases left unmatched: 11. CDR3 region: CASSQPSSGAYSYEQYF. The CDR3 DNA reads TGCGCCAGCAGCCAACCTTCTAGCGGGGCTTACTCCTACGAGCAGTACTTC.

This clonotype was counted many times. The chain links TRBV11-3 to TRBJ1-6; 7 bases are a match to TRBD1. This CDR3 has 16 residues. Germline CDR1 reads SGHNT; CDR2 reads YENEEA. J was trimmed by 6 bases and V by 5 bases; bases with no gene match: 10. The DNA of the CDR3 is TGTGCCAGCAGCCCGGGGACAGCACAACGTAATTCACCCCTCCACTTT. Its protein product is CASSPGTAQRNSPLHF.

This clonotype was seen repeatedly, ten times or more. CDR3 protein: CASTGPRSNQPQHF. The CDR3 nucleotides read TGTGCCAGCACGGGCCCACGAAGCAATCAGCCCCAGCATTTT. The chain has TRBV28 and TRBJ1-5; no clear D gene. This CDR3 has 14 residues. V lost 7 bases and J lost 1, with 11 bases in between. Germline CDR1 MDHEN, CDR2 SYDVKM.

This clonotype has at least ten counts. The chain links TRBV6-2 or TRBV6-3 to TRBJ2-5; unclear D gene. The germline gives CDR1 MNHEY, CDR2 SVGEGT. This CDR3 has 14 amino acids. V lost 0 bases to trimming and J lost 7 bases, with 12 bases between them. In DNA form, the CDR3 reads TGTGCCAGCAGTTACTCTCCAAGCCCGGGGACCCAGTACTTC. It encodes CASSYSPSPGTQYF.

This clonotype was counted only a few times. The chain joins TRBV10-3 to TRBJ1-2; D gene uncertain. V gave up 4 bases and J gave up 4 bases, with 16 bases separating them. CDR1 ENHRY and CDR2 SYGVKD come from the germline V gene. The CDR3 is 15 amino acids. The DNA of the CDR3 is TGTGCCATCAGTGTAGATCGGGAGGTCAGCTATGGCTACACCTTC. It translates to CAISVDREVSYGYTF.

This clonotype was picked up a small number of times. The gene calls are TRBV11-1 and TRBJ2-7; D may be TRBD1 (6 bases). Trimming cost V 1 base and J 3 bases, with 13 bases left between them. Germline assignment: CDR1 SGHAT and CDR2 FQDESV (reference sequence). The CDR3 spans 15 residues. CDR3 protein: CASSLVGGKFYEQYF. The CDR3 bases are TGTGCCAGCAGCTTAGTAGGGGGAAAGTTCTACGAGCAGTACTTC.